One T cell receptor beta chain is described in this entry. As yet, its antigen is unknown. Through template switching, a universal primer site was introduced, and the cDNA contained unique molecular identifiers. Using its own MiXCR run on the 5' RACE reads, TCRdb lists one record per CDR3 protein. The sample gives around 470,000 distinct CDR3 sequences, approximately 15% of which show up once; about 0.53% is in the top ten. This entry is derived from a study of identical twins. Study-wide points: Partial confounding of zero-insertion analyses by invariant MAIT and iNKT cells was possible. With beta out-of-frame sequences, excess sharing by twins was weaker.

The CDR3 loop spans 14 amino acids. V was shortened by 5 bases and J by 6 bases, with 17 bases between the two germline ends. Germline CDR1 MDHEN, CDR2 SYDVKM. A further study also used this sample, focusing on yellow fever vaccine responses in identical twins.

This TCR derives from a woman between 18 and 30 years old in good health. Sequenced input: CD4+ T cells sorted from blood. V gene TRBV28 combines with J gene TRBJ2-7; the D is unclear. The CDR3 bases are TGTGCCAGCAGTCCCCTTGTTCTTTATAGCGAGCAGTACTTC. This translates into CASSPLVLYSEQYF.